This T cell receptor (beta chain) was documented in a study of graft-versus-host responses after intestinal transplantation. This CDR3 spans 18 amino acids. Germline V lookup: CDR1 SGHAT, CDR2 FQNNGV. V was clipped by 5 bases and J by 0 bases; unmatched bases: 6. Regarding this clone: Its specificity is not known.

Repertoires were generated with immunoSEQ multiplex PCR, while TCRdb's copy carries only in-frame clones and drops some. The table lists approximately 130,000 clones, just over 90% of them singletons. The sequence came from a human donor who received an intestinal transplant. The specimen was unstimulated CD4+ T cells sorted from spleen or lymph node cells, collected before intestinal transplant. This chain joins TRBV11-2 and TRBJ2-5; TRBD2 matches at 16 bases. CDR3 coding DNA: TGTGCCAGCAGCCTCGGGACTAGCGGGGGGGTGTACCAAGAGACCCAGTACTTC. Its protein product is CASSLGTSGGVYQETQYF.